The 21 T cell receptor beta chains below were found in one sample sequenced in a study of T cells in women clearing cervical HPV infection. TCRdb's table, derived via immunoSEQ multiplex PCR, lists solely in-frame clones and lacks some. Its listing shows about 35,000 clones. Material: blood buffy coat. These receptors all stem from a woman between 18 and 75 years old with a cervical HPV16 infection that either progressed to CIN3+ or cleared (not recorded which).

As regards this clone: The CDR3 end is not reached by the read, which stops 3 residues before it; the germline J gene fills it in. The chain links TRBV20-1 to TRBJ1-3, with TRBD1 as a possible D gene (6 bases). V was cut by 5 bases and J by 2 bases, with 13 bases left in between. The CDR3 runs to 14 residues. The germline V gene has CDR1 DFQATT and CDR2 SNEGSKA (reference sequence). The CDR3 is CSAAKQGPGNTIYF. CDR3 DNA (partial): TGCAGTGCTGCGAAACAGGGTCCTGGAAACACC.

As regards this clone: The sequenced fragment ends 3 residues before the CDR3 boundary, so the rest is inferred from the germline J gene. This chain joins TRBV20-1 and TRBJ1-4; D is unclear. CDR1 is DFQATT and CDR2 is SNEGSKA in the germline V gene (reference sequence). The V end lost 6 bases, the J end lost 8 bases, and 10 bases lay between the germline ends. This CDR3 has 11 amino acids. The sequenced CDR3 bases are TGCAGTGCCAGCGTTGGGGAAAAA. This translates into CSASVGEK. The whole CDR3 region reads CSASVGEKLFF.

In regard to this clone: The read ends 3 residues shy of where the CDR3 ends; the end is completed using the germline J gene. The V gene is TRBV28, the J gene TRBJ2-2; 9 nucleotides agree with TRBD1. With V trimmed by 5 bases and J by 5 bases, 9 bases remained unmatched. The CDR3 is 16 amino acids. Per germline, CDR1 MDHEN and CDR2 SYDVKM. The CDR3 here is CASSLSGQGITGELFF. The sequenced part of the CDR3 DNA is TGTGCCAGCAGTCTCTCGGGACAGGGTATAACCGGGGAG.

As for this clone: The read ends 3 residues before the CDR3 terminus; that terminus is restored from the germline J gene. The genes are TRBV19 and TRBJ2-7, with TRBD2 matching over 7 bases. The CDR3 is made up of 15 amino acids. V gave up 1 base and J gave up 0 bases; unmatched junction bases: 3. Germline V CDR1 and CDR2: LNHDA, SQIVND (reference sequence). CDR3 loop: CASSIGGGSSYEQYF. CDR3 DNA (partial): TGTGCCAGTAGTATAGGGGGGGGATCCTCCTACGAG.

Note on this clone: The read ends 3 residues early relative to the CDR3; the germline J gene fills the gap. The chain carries TRBV6-1 and TRBJ2-2; 8 nucleotides align to TRBD1. Germline V lookup: CDR1 MNHNS, CDR2 SASEGT. The CDR3 contains 16 residues. The part of the CDR3 DNA that was read is TGTGCCAGCAGTGAAAGGACAGGGCTTGTCAATTCACCG. This sequence encodes CASSERTGLVNSP. The whole CDR3 is CASSERTGLVNSPLFF.

Comment on this clone: The read terminates 3 residues ahead of where the CDR3 ends, so the germline J gene completes it. The V gene is TRBV7-8, the J gene TRBJ1-5, with D uncertain. This CDR3 contains 15 residues. CDR1 is SGHVS, CDR2 FQNEAQ, per germline. V lost 3 bases and J 6 bases, leaving 15 bases between the germline ends. The part of the CDR3 DNA that was read is TGTGCCAGCAGCTTCAAGGGCGGGGAAGGTCAGCCC. The encoded protein is CASSFKGGEGQP. The full CDR3 is CASSFKGGEGQPQHF.

This CDR3 reads CASSSPGTGANYEQYF. The DNA read from the CDR3 is TGTGCCAGCAGCTCCCCCGGGACAGGGGCCAACTACGAG. The rearrangement links TRBV5-4 to TRBJ2-7; the match to TRBD1 covers 10 bases. The read ends 3 residues early relative to the CDR3; the germline J gene fills the gap. The germline V gene encodes CDR1 SGHNT and CDR2 YYREEE (reference sequence). V trimming: 3 bases; J trimming: 3 bases; junction bases outside the gene matches: 9. The CDR3 runs 16 residues.

On this clone itself: The CDR3 goes on 3 residues after the read ends, and that part is filled in from the germline J gene. The V gene is TRBV19, the J gene TRBJ2-2, with D hard to call. The CDR3 totals 13 residues. Per germline, CDR1 LNHDA and CDR2 SQIVND (reference sequence). CDR3 DNA, as far as it was read: TGTGCCAGTAGTGTCCTCGCTAATGAAAAG. Its protein is CASSVLANEK. The whole CDR3 sequence reads CASSVLANEKLFF.

Comments on this clone: The read stops 3 residues short of the end of the CDR3; the missing end is completed from the germline J gene. This sequence joins TRBV6-1 and TRBJ2-2, with a tentative D call TRBD1 (5 bases). Germline CDR1 and CDR2: MNHNS and SASEGT. Trimming removed 2 bases from V and 4 bases from J, with 8 bases in between. The CDR3 has 14 amino acids. This chain's CDR3 is CASSEQGGTGELFF. The DNA read from the CDR3 is TGTGCCAGCAGTGAACAGGGCGGCACCGGGGAG.

Details on this clone: The DNA ends 3 residues before the CDR3 does, and the rest of the CDR3 is filled in from the germline J gene. The chain carries TRBV19 and TRBJ2-2; no firm D call. The CDR3 has 12 amino acids. The germline V gene has CDR1 LNHDA and CDR2 SQIVND (reference sequence). CDR3 DNA (partial): TGTGCCAGTAGTATAGGCGGTGAAAAG. It codes for CASSIGGEK. The complete CDR3 reads CASSIGGEKLFF.

Notes on this clone: The CDR3 goes on 3 residues after the read ends, and that part is filled in from the germline J gene. The rearrangement uses TRBV20-1 and TRBJ2-7; TRBD1 might be the D (6 bases). Germline V CDR1 and CDR2: DFQATT, SNEGSKA (reference sequence). The CDR3 length is 14 residues. V was clipped by 4 bases and J by 6 bases, with 19 bases between them. The CDR3 here is CSATDRLLPSEQYF. The CDR3 DNA, read in part, is TGCAGTGCTACTGACAGGCTTCTGCCTTCCGAG.

A remark on this clone: The CDR3 goes on 3 residues after the read ends, and that part is filled in from the germline J gene. The V gene is TRBV6-2 or TRBV6-3, the J gene TRBJ2-3, with TRBD2 identical over 9 bases. Per the germline V gene, CDR1 is MNHEY and CDR2 is SVGEGT. The CDR3 runs to 15 residues. V gave up 6 bases and J gave up 4 bases; unmatched junction bases: 8. The DNA read from the CDR3 is TGTGCCAGCAGCCTCGACGGCGGGGGGGCAGATACG. Residues: CASSLDGGGADT. The full CDR3 protein is CASSLDGGGADTQYF.

Regarding this clone: Coverage ceases 3 residues before the CDR3 finishes, and the germline J gene fills in the end. This chain joins TRBV5-6 and TRBJ1-2; tentatively, D is TRBD1 (5 bases). Trimming shortened V by 4 bases and J by 4 bases, and 17 bases separated the two germline ends. The CDR3 length is 15 residues. Germline V gene data show CDR1 as SGHDT and CDR2 as YYEEEE. This chain's CDR3 is CASSLDSTDAYGYTF. The sequenced part of the CDR3 DNA is TGTGCCAGCAGCCTAGACAGTACGGACGCCTATGGC.

The CDR3 bases that were read are TGTGCCAGCAGTTGGACAGGGAGCACAGATACG. It yields the protein CASSWTGSTDT. The full CDR3 protein is CASSWTGSTDTQYF. This chain connects TRBV2 to TRBJ2-3; TRBD1 agrees at 8 bases. The sequenced fragment ends 3 residues before the CDR3 boundary, so the rest is inferred from the germline J gene. This CDR3 region has 14 residues. V gave up 5 bases and J gave up 0 bases; unmatched junction bases: 1. Germline V gene lookup returns CDR1 SNHLY and CDR2 FYNNEI.

On this clone: The read gets to within 3 residues of the CDR3 end, and the germline J gene fills in the rest. The rearrangement uses TRBV19 and TRBJ2-3; 8 nucleotides agree with TRBD1. The CDR3 is 15 residues long. Germline CDR1 reads LNHDA; CDR2 reads SQIVND (reference sequence). The CDR3 bases that were read are TGTGCCAGTAGGCATACAGGGGGGAGCAATCAGCCG. Translating it yields CASRHTGGSNQP. The full CDR3 is CASRHTGGSNQPQYF.

A remark on this clone: The read terminates 3 residues ahead of where the CDR3 ends, so the germline J gene completes it. The J gene is TRBJ2-7, the V gene TRBV20-1; 14 bases match TRBD2. V trimming: 3 bases; J trimming: 5 bases; junction bases outside the gene matches: 3. The CDR3 spans 14 residues. Germline-derived CDR1 and CDR2 are DFQATT and SNEGSKA (reference sequence). Incomplete CDR3 DNA: TGCAGTGCTAGGGGACTAGCGGGAGTAAACGAG. Translating it yields CSARGLAGVNE. The whole CDR3 protein reads CSARGLAGVNEQYF.

In regard to this clone: The read halts 3 residues ahead of the CDR3 end, with the missing end drawn from the germline J gene. V and J are TRBV20-1 and TRBJ2-1; 13 nucleotides match TRBD2. V trimming: 2 bases; J trimming: 8 bases; junction bases outside the gene matches: 3. The CDR3 loop spans 14 amino acids. The V gene's germline CDR1 is DFQATT and CDR2 SNEGSKA (reference sequence). Incomplete CDR3 DNA: TGCAGTGCTAGACCACTAGCGGGAGGGCATGAG. It yields the protein CSARPLAGGHE. The full-length CDR3 reads as CSARPLAGGHEQFF.

The CDR3 loop reads CASSLAAGVSGETQYF. CDR3 bases read: TGTGCCAGCAGCTTAGCAGCAGGGGTATCGGGAGAGACC. The V call is TRBV7-2, the J call TRBJ2-5; TRBD1 might be the D (6 bases). The CDR3 is cut off 3 residues early in the read; its end comes from the germline J gene. The CDR3 has 16 amino acids. Germline CDR1 and CDR2: SGHTA and FQGNSA. V dropped 0 bases and J dropped 4 bases, with 15 bases sitting between them.

Points on this clone: The sequenced fragment ends 3 residues before the CDR3 boundary, so the rest is inferred from the germline J gene. This chain joins TRBV20-1 and TRBJ2-1; 13 bases align to TRBD2. The germline V gene has CDR1 DFQATT and CDR2 SNEGSKA (reference sequence). CDR3 length equals 14 residues. Trimming removed 6 bases from V and 8 bases from J; junction bases left unmatched: 7. The CDR3 loop is CSARTSGGWDEQFF. The CDR3 DNA, read in part, is TGCAGTGCACGGACTAGCGGGGGCTGGGATGAG.

With regard to this clone: Read data end 3 residues before the CDR3 end; the end is taken from the germline J gene. This rearrangement joins TRBV20-1 to TRBJ1-2, with D tentatively TRBD1 (5 bases). The CDR3 contains 13 residues. Per the germline V gene, CDR1 is DFQATT and CDR2 is SNEGSKA (reference sequence). Partial CDR3 DNA: TGCAGTGCTAGACAGGGAATTGGAAACGAC. This encodes CSARQGIGND. The full CDR3 protein reads CSARQGIGNDYTF.

In regard to this clone: The CDR3 end falls 3 residues outside the read, so it is completed with the germline J gene. The chain joins TRBV5-1 to TRBJ2-1, with 9 nucleotides matching TRBD2. Germline V gene lookup returns CDR1 SGHRS and CDR2 YFSETQ. The CDR3 is 15 residues long. J lost 8 bases, V lost 4 bases, and 10 bases had no gene match. The CDR3 DNA, read in part, is TGCGCCAGCAGCCCGGGAGGACTAGCGAGCGATGAG. This gives the protein CASSPGGLASDE. The entire CDR3 protein is CASSPGGLASDEQFF.